The 15 T cell receptor beta chains listed next were all sequenced from one sample in a study of identifying expanded T cells in peripheral blood. Measured with immunoSEQ multiplex PCR; TCRdb has only the in-frame clones, and not every one. The sample records about 91,000 clones, around 88% being singletons. Sequences were obtained from blood. These receptors were obtained from a person aged 18 to 69 in good health.

The chain has TRBV10-3 and TRBJ2-1, with TRBD2 matching 13 bases. V trimming: 10 bases; J trimming: 6 bases; junction bases outside the gene matches: 3. The CDR3 is made up of 13 amino acids. The germline gives CDR1 ENHRY, CDR2 SYGVKD. In DNA, the CDR3 is TGTGCCACCGGACTAGCGGGAGTCAATGAGCAGTTCTTC. Translation gives CATGLAGVNEQFF.

This clone was seen a single time. The J gene is TRBJ1-1, the V gene TRBV18; D gene unclear. The CDR3 runs 13 residues. Trimming removed 3 bases from V and 3 bases from J, with 8 bases in between. The V gene's germline CDR1 is KGHSH and CDR2 LQKENI. CDR3 in DNA: TGTGCCAGCTCACCGGTAAGGGACACTGAAGCTTTCTTT. Protein sequence: CASSPVRDTEAFF. The whole variable domain, filled in from reference TRBV18 and TRBJ1-1, reads NAGVMQNPRHLVRRRGQEARLRCSPMKGHSHVYWYRQLPEEGLKFMVYLQKENIIDESGMPKERFSAEFPKEGPSILRIQQVVRGDSAAYFCASSPVRDTEAFFGQGTRLTVV.

This clone has only one observation. The V call is TRBV4-2, the J call TRBJ2-4; tentatively, D is TRBD2 (5 bases). The CDR3 is 15 residues long. Germline V CDR1 and CDR2: LGHNA, YNFKEQ. Trimming took 4 bases from V and 1 from J, leaving 11 bases between them. The CDR3 DNA reads TGTGCCAGCAGCCCGGACTCGGGTGCCAAAAACATTCAGTACTTC. Residues: CASSPDSGAKNIQYF.

This chain joins TRBV23-1 and TRBJ2-2, with a weak D call TRBD1 (6 bases). TRBV23-1 belongs to the ORF category, with a function that is uncertain. The CDR3 sequence is 18 residues long. Trimming removed 0 bases from V and 1 base from J, with 15 bases in between. This CDR3 reads CASSQSGVRGQNTGELFF. The CDR3 DNA is TGCGCCAGCAGTCAATCAGGTGTTAGGGGACAGAACACCGGGGAGCTGTTTTTT.

The rearrangement uses TRBV6-5 and TRBJ2-3; D uncertain. V was trimmed by 6 bases and J by 3 bases, leaving 13 bases between them. The CDR3 contains 14 residues. Germline V gene sequence: CDR1 MNHEY, CDR2 SVGAGI. The CDR3 reads CASRTLPVTDTQYF. The CDR3 DNA reads as TGTGCCAGCAGGACCCTCCCCGTAACAGATACGCAGTATTTT.

This clone has just one count. This chain uses TRBV7-6 with TRBJ1-2; 7 bases map to TRBD1. V lost 1 base, J lost 6 bases, and 8 bases stayed unmatched. Looked up from germline, CDR1 is SGHVS and CDR2 is FNYEAQ. CDR3 size: 15 residues. The CDR3 spells CASSLGPTGLNGYTF. DNA of the CDR3: TGTGCCAGCAGCTTAGGCCCGACAGGGTTGAATGGCTACACCTTC.

The V and J genes are TRBV19 and TRBJ2-1, with TRBD1 identical over 8 bases. Germline trimming cut 4 bases from V and 9 bases from J; bases unmatched to any gene: 5. The length of the CDR3 is 13 residues. Looked up from germline, CDR1 is LNHDA and CDR2 is SQIVND (reference sequence). CDR3 sequence reads: CASSKDRAGEQFF. The CDR3 nucleotides are TGTGCCAGTAGTAAGGACAGGGCAGGTGAGCAGTTCTTC.

The sample holds a few counts of this clone. CDR3 in amino acids: CASSHHGGAHTDTQYF. CDR3 DNA: TGTGCCAGCAGCCATCACGGGGGAGCCCACACAGATACGCAGTATTTT. This chain joins TRBV5-8 and TRBJ2-3, with D maybe TRBD2 (6 bases). This CDR3 is 16 amino acids long. Germline lookup yields CDR1 SGHTS and CDR2 YDEGEE. Deletions cut 4 bases from V and 2 bases from J, with 17 bases between.

The chain couples TRBV29-1 to TRBJ1-1; 7 bases match TRBD1. V dropped 7 bases and J dropped 0; count of bases not matched to a gene: 5. CDR3 length: 13 amino acids. CDR1 SQVTM and CDR2 ANQGSEA come from the germline V gene. CDR3 region: CSEKTGMNTEAFF. CDR3 nucleotides: TGCAGCGAAAAGACAGGGATGAACACTGAAGCTTTCTTT.

This chain links TRBV7-9 with TRBJ2-7; TRBD2 aligns across 10 bases. The CDR3 runs to 16 residues. The V gene end was trimmed by 2 bases and the J gene end by 2 bases; junction bases not matched to a gene: 6. The germline CDR1 and CDR2 sequences are SEHNR and FQNEAQ (reference sequence). CDR3 region: CASSLSTSGLAYEQYF. The CDR3 DNA is TGTGCCAGCAGCTTATCGACTAGCGGGCTAGCCTACGAGCAGTACTTC.

The chain is built from TRBV28 and TRBJ2-7; 9 positions agree with TRBD1. The V gene end was trimmed by 2 bases and the J gene end by 5 bases; junction bases not matched to a gene: 10. The CDR3 is made up of 16 amino acids. The germline CDR1 and CDR2 sequences are MDHEN and SYDVKM. CDR3 in DNA: TGTGCCAGCAGTTTACCGGGGACAGGGTCGTACGACGAGCAGTACTTC. Protein product: CASSLPGTGSYDEQYF.

This clone appeared a single time. The rearrangement links TRBV30 to TRBJ2-2, with a possible D match to TRBD1 (6 bases). V gave up 2 bases and J gave up 6 bases, with 10 bases separating them. The CDR3 is 13 residues long. Germline CDR1 GTSNPN, CDR2 SVGIG (reference sequence). The CDR3 DNA is TGTGCCTGGAGTTTATCAGGGGCCGGGGAGCTGTTTTTT. The encoded protein is CAWSLSGAGELFF.

This chain joins TRBV28 and TRBJ2-7; TRBD1 agrees at 7 bases. Per the germline V gene, CDR1 is MDHEN and CDR2 is SYDVKM. This CDR3 region has 15 residues. The junction had 10 bases not matched to a gene; V was cut back by 5 bases and J by 3 bases. CDR3 sequence (DNA): TGTGCCAGCAGTGGGGGACAGCCACACGGCTACGAGCAGTACTTC. Translation gives CASSGGQPHGYEQYF. Using reference TRBV28 and TRBJ2-7 for the parts outside the CDR3, the full variable domain is DVKVTQSSRYLVKRTGEKVFLECVQDMDHENMFWYRQDPGLGLRLIYFSYDVKMKEKGDIPEGYSVSREKKERFSLILESASTNQTSMYLCASSGGQPHGYEQYFGPGTRLTVT.

V is TRBV19 and J is TRBJ2-1, with D unresolved. This CDR3 region has 17 residues. Germline-derived CDR1 and CDR2 are LNHDA and SQIVND (reference sequence). V was shortened by 1 base and J by 6 bases, with 19 bases between the two germline ends. Here the CDR3 reads CASSIGWVSVSPNEQFF. The CDR3 region has the DNA TGTGCCAGTAGTATAGGCTGGGTATCAGTCTCACCCAATGAGCAGTTCTTC.

This clone was seen a single time. The chain is built from TRBV6-1 and TRBJ2-3; 11 bases match TRBD1. Per germline, CDR1 MNHNS and CDR2 SASEGT. The length of the CDR3 is 18 residues. V lost 2 bases and J lost 0; bases outside the gene matches: 7. Here the CDR3 reads CASSERGQGGTSTDTQYF. The CDR3 bases are TGTGCCAGCAGTGAAAGGGGACAGGGGGGTACTAGCACAGATACGCAGTATTTT.